This TCR beta chain was sequenced during a study of cytomegalovirus exposure and HLA in healthy donors. V dropped 7 bases and J dropped 3; count of bases not matched to a gene: 5. This CDR3 region has 14 residues. Germline V gene sequence: CDR1 SNHLY, CDR2 FYNNEI. The PCR had 60 Vbeta and 13 Jbeta primers. Produced via immunoSEQ multiplex PCR; TCRdb's table is partial and in-frame only. In the table there are over 150,000 clones, 65% to 80% of which are singletons. The chain employs TRBV2 and TRBJ1-4, with 7 positions matching TRBD1. The sequencing sample was made of PBMCs. This clonotype originated in a woman between 45 and 60 years old in good health and CMV-seropositive. The CDR3 sequence: CASTRDRANEKLFF. The CDR3 DNA is TGTGCCAGCACCCGGGACAGAGCTAATGAAAAACTGTTTTTT. Full variable domain (rest looked up from reference TRBV2 and TRBJ1-4): EPEVTQTPSHQVTQMGQEVILRCVPISNHLYFYWYRQILGQKVEFLVSFYNNEISEKSEIFDDQFSVERPDGSNFTLKIRSTKLEDSAMYFCASTRDRANEKLFFGSGTQLSVL.